This T cell receptor beta chain was documented in a study of T cells expressing NK-cell markers. Study-level points and caveats: Unclear, still, was the HCMV specificity of the expanded NKG2C+ T cell clones. Several donors showed these clonotypes also leading the CD3+CD56-NKG2C+ fraction. The dominant NKG2C+ clonotypes represented about 1.0-8% of CD8+ T cells in over 5 donors.

Concerning this clonotype: Its antigen is still unknown.

Template switching by 5'RACE with UMIs generated the TCR beta cDNA. From its re-call of the 5' RACE reads, TCRdb lists each CDR3 protein once, without DNA. Here the sample table reports 400,000 to 450,000 distinct CDR3 sequences. Germline CDR1 SQVTM, CDR2 ANQGSEA. This CDR3 is built from 12 residues. The sequenced sample was blood T cells: a sorted CD56 or NKG2C T cell subset, CD4+ or CD8+ T cells, or bulk PBMC T cells (not recorded which). The rearrangement uses TRBV29-1 and TRBJ2-5; absent DNA, TCRdb's TRBD2 call cannot be checked. This clonotype was sampled from a woman aged 18-69 years in good health. The CDR3 protein is CSGSGSAETQYF. Full variable domain (rest looked up from reference TRBV29-1 and TRBJ2-5): SAVISQKPSRDICQRGTSLTIQCQVDSQVTMMFWYRQQPGQSLTLIATANQGSEATYESGFVIDKFPISRPNLTFSTLTVSNMSPEDSSIYLCSGSGSAETQYFGPGTRLLVL.